This TCR beta chain emerged from a study of T cells after yellow fever vaccination. Study conclusions and caveats: The secondary response was weaker, and its peak arrived faster, on day 5 versus 15. Reappearing after the booster were most of the clones from primary vaccination (roughly 95% CD4, 75% to 90% CD8).

A few counts support this clonotype. Its antigen is undetermined. Researchers made TCR cDNA using 5'RACE template switching, and this step added a universal primer site and UMIs. TCRdb reprocessed the 5' RACE reads via MiXCR and lists one record per CDR3 protein. Of about 550,000 distinct CDR3 sequences in the sample, around 21% were seen once. The CDR3 is made up of 13 amino acids. Germline V CDR1 and CDR2: SQVTM, ANQGSEA. V shed 4 bases and J shed 0 bases, with 10 bases lying between them. The chain joins TRBV29-1 to TRBJ2-7; D remains unclear. The receptor comes from a man younger than 45 who received the YFV17D yellow fever vaccine. The starting material was PBMCs, obtained 15 days after the yellow fever booster vaccination. CDR3: CSVVPISSYEQYF. CDR3 coding DNA: TGCAGCGTTGTCCCGATTAGCTCCTACGAGCAGTACTTC.